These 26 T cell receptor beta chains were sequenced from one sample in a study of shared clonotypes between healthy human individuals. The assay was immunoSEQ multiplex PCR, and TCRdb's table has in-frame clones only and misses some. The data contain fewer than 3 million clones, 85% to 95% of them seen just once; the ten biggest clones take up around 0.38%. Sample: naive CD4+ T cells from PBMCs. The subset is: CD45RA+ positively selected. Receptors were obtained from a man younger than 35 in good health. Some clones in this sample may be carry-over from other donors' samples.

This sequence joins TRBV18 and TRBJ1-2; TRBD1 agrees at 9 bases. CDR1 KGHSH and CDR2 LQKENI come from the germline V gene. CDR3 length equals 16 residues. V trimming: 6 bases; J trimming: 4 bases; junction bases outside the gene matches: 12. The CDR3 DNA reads TGTGCCAGCTCTCTTTCACAGGGGGCTGGCTTCTATGGCTACACCTTC. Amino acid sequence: CASSLSQGAGFYGYTF.

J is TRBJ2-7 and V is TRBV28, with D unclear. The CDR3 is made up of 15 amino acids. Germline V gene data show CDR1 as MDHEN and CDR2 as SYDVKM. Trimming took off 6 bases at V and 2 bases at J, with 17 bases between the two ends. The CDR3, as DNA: TGTGCCAGCAGATCCGGGCCCATTAAAGCCTACGAGCAGTACTTC. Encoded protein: CASRSGPIKAYEQYF.

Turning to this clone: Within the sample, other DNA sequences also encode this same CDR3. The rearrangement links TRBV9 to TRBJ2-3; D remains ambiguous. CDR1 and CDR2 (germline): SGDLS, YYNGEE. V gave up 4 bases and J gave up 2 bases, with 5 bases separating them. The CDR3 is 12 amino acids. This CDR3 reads CASSPPTDTQYF. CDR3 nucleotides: TGTGCCAGCAGCCCCCCCACAGATACGCAGTATTTT.

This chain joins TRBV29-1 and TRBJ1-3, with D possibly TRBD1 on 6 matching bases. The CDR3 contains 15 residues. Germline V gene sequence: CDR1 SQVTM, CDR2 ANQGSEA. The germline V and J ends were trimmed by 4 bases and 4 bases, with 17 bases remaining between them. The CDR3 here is CSVGFEGTSGNTIYF. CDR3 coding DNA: TGCAGCGTTGGGTTCGAAGGGACATCAGGAAACACCATATATTTT. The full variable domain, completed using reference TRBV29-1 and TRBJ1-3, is SAVISQKPSRDICQRGTSLTIQCQVDSQVTMMFWYRQQPGQSLTLIATANQGSEATYESGFVIDKFPISRPNLTFSTLTVSNMSPEDSSIYLCSVGFEGTSGNTIYFGEGSWLTVV.

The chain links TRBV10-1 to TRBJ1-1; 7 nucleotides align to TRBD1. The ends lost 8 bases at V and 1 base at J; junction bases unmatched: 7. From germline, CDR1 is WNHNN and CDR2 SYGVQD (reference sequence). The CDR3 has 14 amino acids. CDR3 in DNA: TGCGCCAGCGGGACAGTGAGGACGAACACTGAAGCTTTCTTT. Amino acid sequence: CASGTVRTNTEAFF.

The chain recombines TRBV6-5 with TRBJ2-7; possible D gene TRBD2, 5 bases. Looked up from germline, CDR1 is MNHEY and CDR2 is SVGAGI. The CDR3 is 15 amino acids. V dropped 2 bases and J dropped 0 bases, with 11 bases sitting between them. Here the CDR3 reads CASSYVGANSYEQYF. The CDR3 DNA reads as TGTGCCAGCAGTTACGTGGGAGCGAACTCCTACGAGCAGTACTTC.

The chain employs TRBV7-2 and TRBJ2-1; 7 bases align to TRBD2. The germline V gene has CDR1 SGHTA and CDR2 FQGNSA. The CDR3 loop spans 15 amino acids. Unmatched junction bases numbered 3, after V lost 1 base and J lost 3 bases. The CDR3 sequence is CASSLVASGYNEQFF. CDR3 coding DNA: TGTGCCAGCAGCTTAGTAGCTAGCGGCTACAATGAGCAGTTCTTC.

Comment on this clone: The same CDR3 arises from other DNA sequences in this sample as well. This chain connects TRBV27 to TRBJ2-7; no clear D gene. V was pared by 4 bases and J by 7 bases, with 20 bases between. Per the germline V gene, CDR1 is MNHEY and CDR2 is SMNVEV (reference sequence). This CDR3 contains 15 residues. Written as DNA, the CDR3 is TGTGCCAGCAGTTCGTACCCATCCGGCGGTTATGAGCAGTACTTC. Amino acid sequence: CASSSYPSGGYEQYF.

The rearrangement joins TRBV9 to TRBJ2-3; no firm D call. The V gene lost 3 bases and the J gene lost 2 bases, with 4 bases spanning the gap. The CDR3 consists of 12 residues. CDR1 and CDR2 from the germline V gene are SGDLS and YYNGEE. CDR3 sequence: CASSDPTDTQYF. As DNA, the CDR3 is TGTGCCAGCAGCGACCCCACAGATACGCAGTATTTT.

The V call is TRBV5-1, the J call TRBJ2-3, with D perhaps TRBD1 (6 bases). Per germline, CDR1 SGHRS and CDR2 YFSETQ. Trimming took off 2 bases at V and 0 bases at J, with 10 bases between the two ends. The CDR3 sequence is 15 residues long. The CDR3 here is CASSLRGISTDTQYF. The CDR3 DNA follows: TGCGCCAGCAGCTTAAGGGGGATTAGCACAGATACGCAGTATTTT. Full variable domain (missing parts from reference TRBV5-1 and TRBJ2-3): KAGVTQTPRYLIKTRGQQVTLSCSPISGHRSVSWYQQTPGQGLQFLFEYFSETQRNKGNFPGRFSGRQFSNSRSEMNVSTLELGDSALYLCASSLRGISTDTQYFGPGTRLTVL.

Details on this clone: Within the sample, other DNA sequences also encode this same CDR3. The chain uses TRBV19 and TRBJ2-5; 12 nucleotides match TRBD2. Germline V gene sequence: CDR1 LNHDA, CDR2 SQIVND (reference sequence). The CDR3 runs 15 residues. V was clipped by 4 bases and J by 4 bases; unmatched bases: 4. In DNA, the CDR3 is TGTGCCAGTAGTACCCTAGCGGGAGGGCCAGAGACCCAGTACTTC. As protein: CASSTLAGGPETQYF.

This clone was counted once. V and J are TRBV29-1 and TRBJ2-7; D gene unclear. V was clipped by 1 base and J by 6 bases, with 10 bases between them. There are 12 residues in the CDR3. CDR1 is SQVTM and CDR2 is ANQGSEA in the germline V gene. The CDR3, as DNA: TGCAGCGTTGAAGCCCCCGGTAGCGAGCAGTACTTC. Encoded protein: CSVEAPGSEQYF.

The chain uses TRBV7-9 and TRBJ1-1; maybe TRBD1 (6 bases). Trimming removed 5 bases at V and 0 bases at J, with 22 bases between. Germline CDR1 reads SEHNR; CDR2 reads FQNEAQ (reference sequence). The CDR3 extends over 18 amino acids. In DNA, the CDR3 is TGTGCCAGCAGCCCGCCTGATTTGGGGGGCTCAATGAACACTGAAGCTTTCTTT. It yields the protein CASSPPDLGGSMNTEAFF.

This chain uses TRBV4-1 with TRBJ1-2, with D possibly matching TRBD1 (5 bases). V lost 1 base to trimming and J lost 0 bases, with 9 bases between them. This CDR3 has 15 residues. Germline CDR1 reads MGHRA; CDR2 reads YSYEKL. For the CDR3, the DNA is TGCGCCAGCAGCCAAGCGGCGGGGGCTAACTATGGCTACACCTTC. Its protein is CASSQAAGANYGYTF.

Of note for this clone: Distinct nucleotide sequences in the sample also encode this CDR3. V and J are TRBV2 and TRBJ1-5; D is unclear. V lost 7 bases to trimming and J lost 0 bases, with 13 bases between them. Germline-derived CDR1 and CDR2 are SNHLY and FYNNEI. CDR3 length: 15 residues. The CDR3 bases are TGTGCCAGCACCGAGGGAGGGTATAGCAATCAGCCCCAGCATTTT. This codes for CASTEGGYSNQPQHF.

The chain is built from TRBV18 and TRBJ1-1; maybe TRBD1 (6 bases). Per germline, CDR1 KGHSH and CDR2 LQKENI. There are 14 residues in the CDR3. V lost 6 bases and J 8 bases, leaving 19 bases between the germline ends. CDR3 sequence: CASSPDRNAREAFF. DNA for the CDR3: TGTGCCAGCTCCCCAGACAGGAATGCACGAGAAGCTTTCTTT. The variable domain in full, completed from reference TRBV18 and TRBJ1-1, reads NAGVMQNPRHLVRRRGQEARLRCSPMKGHSHVYWYRQLPEEGLKFMVYLQKENIIDESGMPKERFSAEFPKEGPSILRIQQVVRGDSAAYFCASSPDRNAREAFFGQGTRLTVV.

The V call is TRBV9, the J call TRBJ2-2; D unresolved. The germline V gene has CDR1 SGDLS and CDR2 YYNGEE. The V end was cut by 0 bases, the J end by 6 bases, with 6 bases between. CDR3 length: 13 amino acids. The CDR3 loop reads CASSVGLSGELFF. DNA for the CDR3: TGTGCCAGCAGCGTAGGGCTGTCCGGGGAGCTGTTTTTT.

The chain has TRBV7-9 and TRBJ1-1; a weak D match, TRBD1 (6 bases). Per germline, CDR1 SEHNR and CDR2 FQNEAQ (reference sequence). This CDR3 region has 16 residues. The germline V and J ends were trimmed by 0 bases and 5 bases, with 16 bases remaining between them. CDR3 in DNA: TGTGCCAGCAGCTTAGCGCGGGGCAGGGGTGGGACTGAAGCTTTCTTT. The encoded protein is CASSLARGRGGTEAFF.

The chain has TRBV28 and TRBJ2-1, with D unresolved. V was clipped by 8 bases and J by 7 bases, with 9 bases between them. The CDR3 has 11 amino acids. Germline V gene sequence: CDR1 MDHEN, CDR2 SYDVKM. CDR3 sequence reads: CASGVRNEQFF. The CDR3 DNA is TGTGCCAGCGGCGTGCGGAATGAGCAGTTCTTC.

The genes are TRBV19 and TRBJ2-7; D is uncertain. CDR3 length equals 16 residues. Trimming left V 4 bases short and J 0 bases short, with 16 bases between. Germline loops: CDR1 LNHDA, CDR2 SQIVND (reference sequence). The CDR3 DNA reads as TGTGCCAGTAGTAGAGTGACACTTGCGAGCTCCTACGAGCAGTACTTC. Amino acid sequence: CASSRVTLASSYEQYF.

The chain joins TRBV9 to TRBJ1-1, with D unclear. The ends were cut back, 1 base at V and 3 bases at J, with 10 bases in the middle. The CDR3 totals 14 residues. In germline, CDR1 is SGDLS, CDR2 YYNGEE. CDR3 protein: CASSVRADYTEAFF. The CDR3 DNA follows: TGTGCCAGCAGCGTAAGGGCAGATTACACTGAAGCTTTCTTT.

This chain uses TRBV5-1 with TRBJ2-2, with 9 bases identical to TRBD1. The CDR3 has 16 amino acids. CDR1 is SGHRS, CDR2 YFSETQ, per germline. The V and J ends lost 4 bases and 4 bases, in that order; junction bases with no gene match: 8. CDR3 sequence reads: CASSLRTGVITGELFF. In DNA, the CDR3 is TGCGCCAGCAGCCTTAGGACAGGGGTCATCACCGGGGAGCTGTTTTTT.

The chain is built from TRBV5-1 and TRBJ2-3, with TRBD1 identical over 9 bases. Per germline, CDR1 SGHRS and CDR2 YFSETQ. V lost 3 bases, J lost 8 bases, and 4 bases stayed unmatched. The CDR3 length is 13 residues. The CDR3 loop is CASSWDREATQYF. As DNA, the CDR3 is TGCGCCAGCAGCTGGGACAGGGAGGCTACGCAGTATTTT.

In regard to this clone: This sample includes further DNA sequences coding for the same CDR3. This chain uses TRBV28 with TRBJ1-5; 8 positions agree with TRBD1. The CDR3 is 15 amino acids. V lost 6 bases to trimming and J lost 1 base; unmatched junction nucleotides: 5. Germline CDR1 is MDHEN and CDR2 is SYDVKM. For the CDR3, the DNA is TGTGCCAGCAGCCCCGCAGGGGGCAGCAATCAGCCCCAGCATTTT. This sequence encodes CASSPAGGSNQPQHF.

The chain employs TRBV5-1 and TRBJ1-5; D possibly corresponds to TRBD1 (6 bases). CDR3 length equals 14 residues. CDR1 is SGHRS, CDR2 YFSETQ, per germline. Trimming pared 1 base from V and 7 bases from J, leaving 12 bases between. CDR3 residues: CASSLFGGDQPQHF. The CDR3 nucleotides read TGCGCCAGCAGCTTGTTCGGGGGCGACCAGCCCCAGCATTTT.

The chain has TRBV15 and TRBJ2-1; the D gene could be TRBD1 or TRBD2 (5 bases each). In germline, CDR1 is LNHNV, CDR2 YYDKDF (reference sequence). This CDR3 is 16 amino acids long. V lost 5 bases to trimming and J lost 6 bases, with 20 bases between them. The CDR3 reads CATSLKISGQINEQFF. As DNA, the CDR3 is TGTGCCACCAGCCTCAAGATCTCGGGGCAAATCAATGAGCAGTTCTTC.